The clone carrying this TCR beta chain is medium-sized (0.01 to 0.1%). With 5 bases clipped from V and 4 bases from J, the junction kept 14 bases outside the gene matches. The CDR3 runs to 19 residues. Germline CDR1 reads SEHNR; CDR2 reads FQNEAQ (reference sequence). Plates contained around 200,000 CFSE-labeled responder cells and around 200,000 irradiated, violet-dye-labeled stimulator cells. After mixed lymphocyte reaction, dividing CD4+ and CD8+ responder T cells were sorted. Sequencing was performed with immunoSEQ multiplex PCR; in TCRdb, only in-frame clones are kept and a portion is missing. Counted here are roughly 10,000 clones, roughly 29% occurring once; the ten biggest clones make up 3.4%. This entry belongs to a study of graft-versus-host responses after intestinal transplantation. Points from the study as a whole: Recipient-marrow GvH clones were detected, some having first appeared in ileum or blood.

Specimen: alloreactive CD4+ T cells from a mixed lymphocyte reaction culture, collected before intestinal transplant. As for subset: CFSE-low proliferating T cells sorted from approximately 6-day pre-transplant mixed lymphocyte reaction (GvH or HvG direction). The chain combines TRBV7-9 with TRBJ2-3, with TRBD2 identical over 14 bases. The source is a human patient who received an intestinal transplant. The CDR3 DNA sequence: TGTGCCAGCAGCCCAAGGCATGGGACTAGCGGGAGAGAGTCAGATACGCAGTATTTT. Translated: CASSPRHGTSGRESDTQYF.